Below, 4 T cell receptor beta chains from the same sample are listed, as sequenced in a study of blood T cell repertoires in COVID-19. Sequencing used immunoSEQ multiplex PCR; TCRdb keeps in-frame clones, though not all of them. The sample consists of about 120,000 clones, under 90% of them appearing once. Specimen: peripheral blood. These receptor sequences come from a woman aged 70-85 years with acute or convalescent COVID-19.

The rearrangement links TRBV25-1 to TRBJ2-7, with D uncertain. This CDR3 region has 14 residues. Between the trimmed V and J ends, which lost 2 bases and 4 bases, there was a span of 12 bases. The germline V gene encodes CDR1 MGHDK and CDR2 SYGVNS. The CDR3 reads CASSEPGLPYEQYF. As DNA, the CDR3 is TGTGCCAGCAGTGAACCAGGCCTACCTTACGAGCAGTACTTC.

The rearrangement uses TRBV5-4 and TRBJ2-5; 7 nucleotides line up with TRBD2. The trim removed 4 bases at V and 1 base at J, leaving 10 bases unmatched. Germline CDR1 SGHNT, CDR2 YYREEE (reference sequence). This CDR3 has 16 residues. This chain's CDR3 is CASSLRTRGPQETQYF. The CDR3 DNA reads TGTGCCAGCAGCCTGCGGACTAGAGGGCCCCAAGAGACCCAGTACTTC.

The chain links TRBV29-1 to TRBJ2-2; a weak D match, TRBD1 (6 bases). CDR3 length: 12 amino acids. Germline V gene data show CDR1 as SQVTM and CDR2 as ANQGSEA. V dropped 5 bases and J dropped 5 bases, with 9 bases sitting between them. The CDR3 nucleotides read TGCAGCGTTTGTCAGGGGACCGGGGAGCTGTTTTTT. Protein: CSVCQGTGELFF.

The V call is TRBV19, the J call TRBJ2-5; D perhaps matches TRBD1 (6 bases). The CDR3 totals 14 residues. Germline loops: CDR1 LNHDA, CDR2 SQIVND (reference sequence). Trimming took off 6 bases at V and 4 bases at J, with 15 bases between the two ends. CDR3: CASRPTGFGETQYF. The CDR3 DNA follows: TGTGCCAGTAGACCGACAGGCTTTGGAGAGACCCAGTACTTC.